Listed here is a single T cell receptor beta chain. The data are from a study of blood T cell repertoires in COVID-19. This CDR3 has 15 residues. Trimming took 6 bases from V and 1 from J, leaving 16 bases between them. Germline CDR1 and CDR2: SGHDT and YYEEEE. Clones were sequenced by immunoSEQ multiplex PCR, and TCRdb holds only the in-frame ones, with some missing. The top ten clones hold approximately 9% of a sample with 300,000 to 350,000 clones, approximately 88% of them seen once. Sequencing was performed on PBMCs or T cells enriched from blood (not recorded which). The rearrangement joins TRBV5-6 to TRBJ2-5, with D perhaps matching TRBD1 (6 bases). The TCR comes from a young woman who had recovered from COVID-19. The CDR3 is CASIELRQAQETQYF. The CDR3 DNA reads as TGTGCCAGCATCGAATTAAGACAGGCCCAAGAGACCCAGTACTTC.